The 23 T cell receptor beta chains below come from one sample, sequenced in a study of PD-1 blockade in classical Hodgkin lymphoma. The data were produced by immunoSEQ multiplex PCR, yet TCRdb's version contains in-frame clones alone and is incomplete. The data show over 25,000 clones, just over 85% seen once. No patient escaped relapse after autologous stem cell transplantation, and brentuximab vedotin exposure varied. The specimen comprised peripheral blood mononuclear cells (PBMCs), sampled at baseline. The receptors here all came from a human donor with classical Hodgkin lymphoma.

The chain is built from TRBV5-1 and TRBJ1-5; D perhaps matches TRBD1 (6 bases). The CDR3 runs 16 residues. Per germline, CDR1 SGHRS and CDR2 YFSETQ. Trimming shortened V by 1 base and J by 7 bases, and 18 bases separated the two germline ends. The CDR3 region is CASSLLPQGENQPQHF. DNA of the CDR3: TGCGCCAGCAGCTTGCTCCCACAGGGAGAGAACCAGCCCCAGCATTTT.

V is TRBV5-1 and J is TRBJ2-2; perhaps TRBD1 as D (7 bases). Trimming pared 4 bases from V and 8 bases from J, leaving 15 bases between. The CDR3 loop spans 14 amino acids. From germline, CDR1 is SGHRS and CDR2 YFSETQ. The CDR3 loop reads CASSLDREDGELFF. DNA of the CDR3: TGCGCCAGCAGCCTCGACAGGGAGGATGGGGAGCTGTTTTTT.

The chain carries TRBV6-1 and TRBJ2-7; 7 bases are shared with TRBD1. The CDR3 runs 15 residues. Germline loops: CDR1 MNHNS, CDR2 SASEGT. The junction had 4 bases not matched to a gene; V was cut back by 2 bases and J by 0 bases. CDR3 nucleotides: TGTGCCAGCAGTGAACGGGACAGAAACTCCTACGAGCAGTACTTC. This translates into CASSERDRNSYEQYF.

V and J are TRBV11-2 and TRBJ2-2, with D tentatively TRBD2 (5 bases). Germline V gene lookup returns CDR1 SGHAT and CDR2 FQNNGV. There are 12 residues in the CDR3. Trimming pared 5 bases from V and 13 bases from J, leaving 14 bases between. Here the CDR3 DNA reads TGTGCCAGCAGCGTACCGGGAAAGGTGCTGTTTTTT. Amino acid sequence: CASSVPGKVLFF.

CDR3 protein: CASSLFTRWEENTGELFF. The CDR3 DNA is TGTGCCAGCAGCTTGTTTACAAGGTGGGAGGAGAACACCGGGGAGCTGTTTTTT. V is TRBV5-8 and J is TRBJ2-2, with a possible D match to TRBD2 (6 bases). CDR3 length: 18 residues. The germline V and J ends were trimmed by 1 base and 1 base, with 17 bases remaining between them. Germline V lookup: CDR1 SGHTS, CDR2 YDEGEE.

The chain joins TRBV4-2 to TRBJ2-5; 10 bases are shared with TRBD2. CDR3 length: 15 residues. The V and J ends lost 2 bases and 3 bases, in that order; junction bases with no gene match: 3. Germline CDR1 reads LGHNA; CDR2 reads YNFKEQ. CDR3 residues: CASSQTLAGEETQYF. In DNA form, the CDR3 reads TGTGCCAGCAGCCAAACTCTAGCGGGGGAAGAGACCCAGTACTTC.

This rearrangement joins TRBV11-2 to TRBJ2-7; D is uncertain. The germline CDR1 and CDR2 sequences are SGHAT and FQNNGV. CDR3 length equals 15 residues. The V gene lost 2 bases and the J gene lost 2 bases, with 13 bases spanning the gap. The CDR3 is CASSLSPSVTYEQYF. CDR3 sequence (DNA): TGTGCCAGCAGCTTATCTCCGTCGGTAACCTACGAGCAGTACTTC.

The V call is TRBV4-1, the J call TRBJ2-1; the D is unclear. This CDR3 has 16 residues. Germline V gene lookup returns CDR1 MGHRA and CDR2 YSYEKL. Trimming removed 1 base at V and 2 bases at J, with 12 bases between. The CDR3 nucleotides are TGCGCCAGCAGCCAAGTCGACTTGGTCACCTACAATGAGCAGTTCTTC. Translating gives CASSQVDLVTYNEQFF.

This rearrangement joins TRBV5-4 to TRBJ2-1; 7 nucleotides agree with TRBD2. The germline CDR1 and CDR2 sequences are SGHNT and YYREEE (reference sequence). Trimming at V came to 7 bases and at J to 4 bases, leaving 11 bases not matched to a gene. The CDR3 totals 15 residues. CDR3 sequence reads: CASGEGRAPYNEQFF. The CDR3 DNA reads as TGTGCCAGCGGGGAGGGTCGGGCGCCGTACAATGAGCAGTTCTTC.

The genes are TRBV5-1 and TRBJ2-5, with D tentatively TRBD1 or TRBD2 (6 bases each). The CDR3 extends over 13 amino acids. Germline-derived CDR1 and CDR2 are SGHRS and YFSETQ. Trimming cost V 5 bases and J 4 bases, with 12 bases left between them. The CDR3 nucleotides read TGCGCCAGCAGTGGGGGGCCGAGAGAGACCCAGTACTTC. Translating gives CASSGGPRETQYF.

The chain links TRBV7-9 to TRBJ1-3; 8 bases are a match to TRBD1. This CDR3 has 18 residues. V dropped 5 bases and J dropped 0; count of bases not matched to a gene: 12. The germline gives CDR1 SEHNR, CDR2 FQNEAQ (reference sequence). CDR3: CASSRNPTQGASGNTIYF. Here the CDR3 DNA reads TGTGCCAGCAGCCGAAATCCAACTCAGGGGGCCTCTGGAAACACCATATATTTT.

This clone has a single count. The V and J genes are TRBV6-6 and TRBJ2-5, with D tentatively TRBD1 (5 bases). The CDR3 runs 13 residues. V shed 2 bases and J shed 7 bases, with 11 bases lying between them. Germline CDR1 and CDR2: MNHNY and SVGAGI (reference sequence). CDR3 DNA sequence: TGTGCCAGCAGTTACCCGGGTCAGGGGACCCAGTACTTC. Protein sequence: CASSYPGQGTQYF.

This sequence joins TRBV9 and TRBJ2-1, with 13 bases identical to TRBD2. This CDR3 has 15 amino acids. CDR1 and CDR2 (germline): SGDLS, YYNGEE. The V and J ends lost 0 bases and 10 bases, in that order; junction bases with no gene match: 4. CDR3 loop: CASSVEGLAGMEQFF. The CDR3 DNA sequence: TGTGCCAGCAGCGTAGAGGGACTAGCGGGGATGGAGCAGTTCTTC.

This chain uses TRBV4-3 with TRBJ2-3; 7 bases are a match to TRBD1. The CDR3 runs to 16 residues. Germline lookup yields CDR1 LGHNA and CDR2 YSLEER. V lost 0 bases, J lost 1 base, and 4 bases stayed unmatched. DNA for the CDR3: TGCGCCAGCAGCCAAGATGGGACAGAACGCACAGATACGCAGTATTTT. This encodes CASSQDGTERTDTQYF.

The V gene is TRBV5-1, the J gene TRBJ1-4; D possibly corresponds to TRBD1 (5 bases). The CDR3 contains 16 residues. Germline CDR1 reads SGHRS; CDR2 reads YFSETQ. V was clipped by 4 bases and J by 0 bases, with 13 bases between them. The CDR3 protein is CASSPIGGATNEKLFF. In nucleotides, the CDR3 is TGCGCCAGCAGCCCGATCGGGGGGGCAACTAATGAAAAACTGTTTTTT.

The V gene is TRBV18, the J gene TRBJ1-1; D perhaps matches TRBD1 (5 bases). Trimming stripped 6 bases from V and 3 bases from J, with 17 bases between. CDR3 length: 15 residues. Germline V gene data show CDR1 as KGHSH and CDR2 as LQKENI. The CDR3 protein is CASSRGQFGDTEAFF. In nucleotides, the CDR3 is TGTGCCAGCTCGCGCGGACAATTCGGGGACACTGAAGCTTTCTTT.

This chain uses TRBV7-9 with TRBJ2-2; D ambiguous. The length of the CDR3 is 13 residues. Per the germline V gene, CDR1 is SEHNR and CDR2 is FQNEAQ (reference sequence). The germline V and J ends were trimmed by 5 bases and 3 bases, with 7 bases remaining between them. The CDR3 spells CASSPRDTGELFF. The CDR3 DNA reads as TGTGCCAGCAGCCCAAGGGACACCGGGGAGCTGTTTTTT.

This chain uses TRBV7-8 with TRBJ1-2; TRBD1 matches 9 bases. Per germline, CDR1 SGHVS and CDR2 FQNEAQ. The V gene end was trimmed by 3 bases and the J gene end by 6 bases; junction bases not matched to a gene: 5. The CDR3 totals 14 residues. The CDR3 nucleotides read TGTGCCAGCAGCTTTACAGGGGGCTCGGATGGCTACACCTTC. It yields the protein CASSFTGGSDGYTF. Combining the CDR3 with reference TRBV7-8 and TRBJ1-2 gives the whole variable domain GAGVSQSPRYKVAKRGQDVALRCDPISGHVSLFWYQQALGQGPEFLTYFQNEAQLDKSGLPSDRFFAERPEGSVSTLKIQRTQQEDSAVYLCASSFTGGSDGYTFGSGTRLTVV.

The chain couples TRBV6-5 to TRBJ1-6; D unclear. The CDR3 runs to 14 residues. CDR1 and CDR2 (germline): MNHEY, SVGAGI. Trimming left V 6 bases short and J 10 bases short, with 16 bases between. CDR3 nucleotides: TGTGCCAGCAGACACAGTATACAATACTCACCCCTCCACTTT. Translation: CASRHSIQYSPLHF.

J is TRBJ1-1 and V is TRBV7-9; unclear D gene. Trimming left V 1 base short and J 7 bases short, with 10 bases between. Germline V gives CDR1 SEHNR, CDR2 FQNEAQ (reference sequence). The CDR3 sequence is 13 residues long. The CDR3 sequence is CASSLDGPGEAFF. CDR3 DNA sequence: TGTGCCAGCAGCTTAGACGGACCCGGTGAAGCTTTCTTT.

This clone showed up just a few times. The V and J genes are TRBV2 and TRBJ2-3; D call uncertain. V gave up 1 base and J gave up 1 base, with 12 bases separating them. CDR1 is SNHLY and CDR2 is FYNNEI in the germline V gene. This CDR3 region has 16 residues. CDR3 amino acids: CASSEVGGGRTDTQYF. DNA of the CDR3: TGTGCCAGCAGTGAAGTGGGCGGCGGCCGCACAGATACGCAGTATTTT.

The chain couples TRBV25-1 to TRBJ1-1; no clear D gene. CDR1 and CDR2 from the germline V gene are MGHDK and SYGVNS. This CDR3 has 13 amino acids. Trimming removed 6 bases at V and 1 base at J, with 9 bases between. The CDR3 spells CASRTTSNTEAFF. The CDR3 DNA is TGTGCCAGCAGGACGACCTCGAACACTGAAGCTTTCTTT.

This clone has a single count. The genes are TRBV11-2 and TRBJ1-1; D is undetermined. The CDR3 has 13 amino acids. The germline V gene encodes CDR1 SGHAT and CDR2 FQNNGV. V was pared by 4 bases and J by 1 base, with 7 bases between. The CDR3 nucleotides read TGTGCCAGCAGCTCCCAAAGGAACACTGAAGCTTTCTTT. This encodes CASSSQRNTEAFF.